This is a list of T cell receptor beta chains from one sample in a study of radiation and T cells in renal cell carcinoma. The method was immunoSEQ multiplex PCR; TCRdb's version includes in-frame clones alone and lacks a portion of them. The sample has roughly 120,000 clones, 81% seen once. The material sequenced was blood, taken from a patient whose treatment included radiotherapy and nephrectomy. The receptors stem from a woman aged 55-70 years with renal cell carcinoma. Both conserved end residues are trimmed from each CDR3. Only some rows state a clone size, as once, few, many or a class for expanded clones.

V gene,clone size,J gene,CDR3 protein
TRBV27,-,TRBJ2-1,ASSLSPTSQGEQF
TRBV9,-,TRBJ2-5,ASSVDSLQETQY
TRBV19,-,TRBJ2-3,ASSVTPGQGYSDTQY
TRBV21-1,-,TRBJ1-1,ASSTRQRPMNTEAF
TRBV10-3,-,TRBJ1-1,AIRDRDTEAF
TRBV7-9,-,TRBJ2-5,ASSLERGGLEETQY
TRBV6-6,-,TRBJ1-2,ASARDSRGGNYGYT
TRBV10-3,-,TRBJ1-5,AIRSGGEQPQH
TRBV20-1,few,TRBJ2-2,SAPNTGELF
TRBV11-2,-,TRBJ1-1,ASSFTGADEAF
TRBV19,-,TRBJ2-7,ASSWQVGHEQY
TRBV7-2,-,TRBJ2-5,ASSLANSGRVKETQY
TRBV7-3,once,TRBJ2-2,ASSLGTAPNTGELF
TRBV9,-,TRBJ1-2,ASGGDLQRGGYT
TRBV18,-,TRBJ1-1,ASSKSDGNTEAF
TRBV6-6,-,TRBJ1-1,ASSWEKGTEAF
TRBV30,-,TRBJ1-4,AWSVLGGVEKLF
TRBV7-9,-,TRBJ1-1,ASSSDRGQDEAF
TRBV27,-,TRBJ2-7,ASSLRRDGGEQY
TRBV6-6,many,TRBJ2-1,ASSSPNEQF
TRBV9,-,TRBJ2-2,ASSVQAGGKTGELF
TRBV11-1,-,TRBJ2-3,ASSPQGADTQY
TRBV7-7,-,TRBJ2-1,ASSFRLLAGPYDYNEQF
TRBV5-6,-,TRBJ1-1,ASSLPRVMNTEAF
TRBV5-5,once,TRBJ1-2,ASSLAGGNLVGYT
TRBV7-6,few,TRBJ1-2,ASTRDPGNYGYT
TRBV5-4,-,TRBJ1-4,ASSWDRSTNEKLF
TRBV5-1,few,TRBJ1-1,ASSYTGGVGAF
TRBV7-2,-,TRBJ1-2,ASSSLGPVYGYT
TRBV19,once,TRBJ1-4,ASRKGEKLF
TRBV11-2,-,TRBJ2-7,ASSLDLSGTGLNEQY
TRBV4-1,once,TRBJ2-3,ASSQVSARGVGTQY
TRBV6-6,once,TRBJ1-3,ASSYEKEANTIY
TRBV7-2,-,TRBJ1-2,ASSPDRRLEGYT
TRBV29-1,-,TRBJ1-2,SISVGGSDGYT
TRBV4-2,-,TRBJ2-7,ASSQEYASSYEQY
TRBV9,-,TRBJ1-1,ASSPEVGAGTTEAF
TRBV30,once,TRBJ1-1,AWSPWTGGEGNTEAF
TRBV6-1,-,TRBJ2-1,ASMPDSRYNEQF
TRBV5-5,-,TRBJ1-5,ASSLGGDVGQPQH
TRBV2,-,TRBJ1-1,ASSDNRGRAEAF
TRBV30,-,TRBJ2-2,ASLLAGGGTGELF